The T cell receptor beta chain described here comes from a study of cytotoxic CD8 clonotypes in ibrutinib-treated CLL. Whole-study context: Response was recorded as partial in approximately 25 patients and complete in 2; at median about 6 years, approximately 15 remained remitted and some 12 had progressed.

Deep sequencing aimed at 1 in 200,000 to 1 in 1 million T cells' resolution. Produced via immunoSEQ multiplex PCR; TCRdb's table is partial and in-frame only. The data hold approximately 24,000 clones, with around 69% observed a single time. V lost 3 bases and J lost 0, with 5 bases in between. The CDR3 has 13 residues. Per germline, CDR1 ENHRY and CDR2 SYGVKD. Study-wide results and caveats: Public clonotypes (which were uncommon) either contracted or remained stable on treatment.

With regard to this clone: Its antigen is still unknown.

The source of this sequence is a human donor with chronic lymphocytic leukemia. The chain combines TRBV10-3 with TRBJ1-1, with D uncertain. The sequencing here drew on PBMCs, taken at disease progression, from a patient treated with ibrutinib. In nucleotides, the CDR3 is TGTGCCATCAGTGAACTGTTGAACACTGAAGCTTTCTTT. It encodes CAISELLNTEAFF.